The next 32 T cell receptor beta chains were all read from a single sample in a study of PD-L1 blockade in urothelial cancer. Time point noted: pretreatment peripheral blood. Profiled with immunoSEQ multiplex PCR; TCRdb holds only in-frame clones, not every one. The data hold about 53,000 clones, with approximately 88% observed a single time. Specimen: PBMCs, collected around atezolizumab (anti-PD-L1) treatment. These receptors were obtained from an older woman with urothelial cancer.

The J gene is TRBJ2-7, the V gene TRBV7-3; 9 bases are shared with TRBD2. CDR3 size: 15 residues. Germline assignment: CDR1 SGHTA and CDR2 FQGTGA. Trimming removed 5 bases from V and 2 bases from J; junction bases left unmatched: 7. CDR3 coding DNA: TGTGCCAGCAGCCCGGGGACTAGCCTACCCTACGAGCAGTACTTC. It yields the protein CASSPGTSLPYEQYF.

The chain combines TRBV13 with TRBJ1-2, with D tentatively TRBD1 (6 bases). The germline V gene has CDR1 PRHDT and CDR2 FYEKMQ (reference sequence). V was clipped by 8 bases and J by 8 bases, with 18 bases between them. The CDR3 has 13 amino acids. CDR3 bases: TGTGCCAGCTCGCTGCGGGGGCGCGACGGCTACACCTTC. Encoded protein: CASSLRGRDGYTF. Variable domain in full (rest from reference TRBV13 and TRBJ1-2): AAGVIQSPRHLIKEKRETATLKCYPIPRHDTVYWYQQGPGQDPQFLISFYEKMQSDKGSIPDRFSAQQFSDYHSELNMSSLELGDSALYFCASSLRGRDGYTFGSGTRLTVV.

The gene calls are TRBV21-1 and TRBJ2-5; the listed D gene, TRBD1, was not tested against the DNA. TRBV21-1 is assigned pseudogene status. CDR3 length equals 12 residues. The CDR3 sequence is CAREIGVETQYF. Written as DNA, the CDR3 is TGTGCCAGAGAGATAGGGGTGGAGACCCAGTACTTC.

The gene calls are TRBV6-4 and TRBJ2-3; D perhaps matches TRBD2 (6 bases). Deletions cut 5 bases from V and 5 bases from J, with 11 bases between. CDR3 length: 13 amino acids. The germline gives CDR1 MRHNA, CDR2 SNTAGT. The CDR3 DNA reads TGTGCCAGCAGTCCTAGCGTGCTAGATACGCAGTATTTT. This translates into CASSPSVLDTQYF.

The chain carries TRBV7-9 and TRBJ2-7, with 9 nucleotides matching TRBD1. V dropped 5 bases and J dropped 3; count of bases not matched to a gene: 5. Looked up from germline, CDR1 is SEHNR and CDR2 is FQNEAQ (reference sequence). The CDR3 runs 14 residues. CDR3 in amino acids: CASSLRDRDYEQYF. The CDR3 DNA is TGTGCCAGCAGCCTGAGGGACAGGGACTACGAGCAGTACTTC.

The chain combines TRBV28 with TRBJ1-4, with 8 bases identical to TRBD1. Germline loops: CDR1 MDHEN, CDR2 SYDVKM. The CDR3 has 16 amino acids. The junction had 11 bases not matched to a gene; V was cut back by 7 bases and J by 4 bases. CDR3 residues: CASNPRGRRSNEKLFF. The DNA for the CDR3 is TGTGCCAGCAACCCCAGGGGGCGACGGAGTAATGAAAAACTGTTTTTT.

The chain carries TRBV7-2 and TRBJ1-6, with D possibly being TRBD1 (6 bases). Germline V gives CDR1 SGHTA, CDR2 FQGNSA. This CDR3 has 15 residues. V lost 4 bases and J 9 bases, leaving 16 bases between the germline ends. The CDR3 region is CASSSQQGRGSPLHF. The CDR3 coding sequence is TGTGCCAGCAGCTCCCAACAGGGCCGTGGTTCACCCCTCCACTTT.

V is TRBV5-1 and J is TRBJ1-1; D not resolved. Trimming pared 2 bases from V and 5 bases from J, leaving 16 bases between. From germline, CDR1 is SGHRS and CDR2 YFSETQ. This CDR3 is built from 15 residues. The CDR3 DNA follows: TGCGCCAGCAGCTTCAACAGTTTGGATTTGACTGAAGCTTTCTTT. It translates to CASSFNSLDLTEAFF.

This rearrangement joins TRBV19 to TRBJ2-7; D remains unclear. V shed 0 bases and J shed 6 bases, with 9 bases lying between them. Germline V gives CDR1 LNHDA, CDR2 SQIVND (reference sequence). The CDR3 covers 13 residues. The chain's CDR3 is CASSIDRGSEQYF. For the CDR3, the DNA is TGTGCCAGTAGTATAGATCGCGGATCCGAGCAGTACTTC.

The V gene is TRBV2, the J gene TRBJ2-2; 7 positions agree with TRBD1. The CDR3 has 15 residues. Looked up from germline, CDR1 is SNHLY and CDR2 is FYNNEI. V trimming: 3 bases; J trimming: 5 bases; junction bases outside the gene matches: 6. The CDR3 spells CASSESPGQTGELFF. As DNA, the CDR3 is TGTGCCAGCAGTGAGTCCCCGGGACAGACCGGGGAGCTGTTTTTT.

The chain has TRBV5-1 and TRBJ2-3, with D perhaps matching TRBD1 (6 bases). Germline V gives CDR1 SGHRS, CDR2 YFSETQ. Trimming left V 0 bases short and J 4 bases short, with 9 bases between. The CDR3 spans 14 residues. The CDR3 is CASSLDRAADTQYF. For the CDR3, the DNA is TGCGCCAGCAGCTTGGACAGGGCAGCAGATACGCAGTATTTT.

V is TRBV18 and J is TRBJ2-5, with 8 bases identical to TRBD2. From germline, CDR1 is KGHSH and CDR2 LQKENI. This CDR3 contains 13 residues. With V trimmed by 2 bases and J by 5 bases, 1 base remained unmatched. Here the CDR3 DNA reads TGTGCCAGCTCACCAAGCGGGAGTGAGACCCAGTACTTC. Residues: CASSPSGSETQYF. Based on the CDR3 plus reference TRBV18 and TRBJ2-5, the full variable domain is NAGVMQNPRHLVRRRGQEARLRCSPMKGHSHVYWYRQLPEEGLKFMVYLQKENIIDESGMPKERFSAEFPKEGPSILRIQQVVRGDSAAYFCASSPSGSETQYFGPGTRLLVL.

The chain joins TRBV27 to TRBJ2-3, with D possibly matching TRBD2 (6 bases). Germline-derived CDR1 and CDR2 are MNHEY and SMNVEV (reference sequence). The CDR3 consists of 15 residues. Between the trimmed V and J ends, which lost 5 bases and 1 base, there was a span of 13 bases. In DNA form, the CDR3 reads TGTGCCAGCAGTCCGCCTCGCGGGGGCACAGATACGCAGTATTTT. It translates to CASSPPRGGTDTQYF.

The CDR3, as DNA: TGCGCCAGCAGCTTGATCCGGGGTGCACCGGAGCAGTTCTTC. Its translation: CASSLIRGAPEQFF. This chain links TRBV5-1 with TRBJ2-1; perhaps TRBD2 as D (5 bases). Trimming left V 1 base short and J 10 bases short, with 15 bases between. CDR1 is SGHRS, CDR2 YFSETQ, per germline. CDR3 length equals 14 residues.

This clone was seen only a few times. The rearrangement links TRBV19 to TRBJ1-5; 7 bases line up with TRBD1. V shed 6 bases and J 6 bases; nucleotides not matched to a gene: 11. This CDR3 contains 15 residues. From germline, CDR1 is LNHDA and CDR2 SQIVND (reference sequence). The CDR3 DNA is TGTGCCAGTAGGACAGACAGGGCCGGAGGTCAGCCCCAGCATTTT. Amino acid sequence: CASRTDRAGGQPQHF.

This clone was seen many times. The chain recombines TRBV19 with TRBJ1-6; tentatively, D is TRBD1 (5 bases). Germline CDR1 and CDR2: LNHDA and SQIVND (reference sequence). The CDR3 consists of 13 residues. V was pared by 9 bases and J by 10 bases, with 16 bases between. CDR3 sequence (DNA): TGTGCCAGCGGAGAAGGGGTTTACTCACCCCTCCACTTT. It encodes CASGEGVYSPLHF.

The chain combines TRBV18 with TRBJ2-7; TRBD1 matches at 8 bases. In germline, CDR1 is KGHSH, CDR2 LQKENI. The CDR3 contains 14 residues. The trim removed 3 bases at V and 2 bases at J, leaving 3 bases unmatched. CDR3 loop: CASSPDRATYEQYF. The CDR3 nucleotides read TGTGCCAGCTCACCGGACAGGGCAACCTACGAGCAGTACTTC.

This rearrangement joins TRBV7-2 to TRBJ2-7; D is undetermined. This CDR3 has 12 amino acids. Germline assignment: CDR1 SGHTA and CDR2 FQGNSA. Trimming pared 5 bases from V and 5 bases from J, leaving 10 bases between. CDR3 coding DNA: TGTGCCAGCAGCCCAGTGGTCGACGAGCAGTACTTC. Its translation is CASSPVVDEQYF.

The chain combines TRBV2 with TRBJ2-3; 9 bases fit TRBD1. The CDR3 runs to 15 residues. Germline values: CDR1 SNHLY, CDR2 FYNNEI. The V segment lost 5 bases and the J segment 2 bases; nucleotides outside the gene matches: 5. In nucleotides, the CDR3 is TGTGCCAGCAGTCCCGACAGGGGGAACACAGATACGCAGTATTTT. This translates into CASSPDRGNTDTQYF.

The rearrangement links TRBV7-9 to TRBJ1-6; the D is unclear. CDR1 and CDR2 from the germline V gene are SEHNR and FQNEAQ (reference sequence). This CDR3 comprises 19 residues. Deletions cut 4 bases from V and 4 bases from J, with 23 bases between. DNA of the CDR3: TGTGCCAGCAGCTCCCTTGTTCGACACTCAACGGGGTATAATTCACCCCTCCACTTT. This sequence encodes CASSSLVRHSTGYNSPLHF.

The chain carries TRBV29-1 and TRBJ2-5; D gene uncertain. Between the trimmed V and J ends, which lost 4 bases and 0 bases, there was a span of 15 bases. CDR1 and CDR2 (germline): SQVTM, ANQGSEA. The CDR3 is 15 amino acids. The CDR3 region is CSVGSDGWYQETQYF. The CDR3 DNA reads as TGCAGCGTTGGGAGCGACGGTTGGTACCAAGAGACCCAGTACTTC.

The chain is built from TRBV5-4 and TRBJ2-5, with TRBD2 matching 8 bases. Trimming at V came to 0 bases and at J to 1 base, leaving 5 bases not matched to a gene. In germline, CDR1 is SGHNT, CDR2 YYREEE (reference sequence). The CDR3 covers 16 residues. The DNA of the CDR3 is TGTGCCAGCAGCTTGGGTAGCGGGATGCCCCAAGAGACCCAGTACTTC. Residues: CASSLGSGMPQETQYF.

This clone appeared once. J is TRBJ2-1 and V is TRBV7-2; no reliable D call. The germline CDR1 and CDR2 sequences are SGHTA and FQGNSA. The ends were cut back, 2 bases at V and 12 bases at J, with 14 bases in the middle. The CDR3 loop spans 13 amino acids. The CDR3 reads CASSLSVVSAQFF. CDR3 DNA: TGTGCCAGCAGCTTAAGTGTGGTCAGTGCGCAGTTCTTC.

This chain links TRBV19 with TRBJ1-5, with 9 bases fitting TRBD1. Trimming at V came to 1 base and at J to 3 bases, leaving 4 bases not matched to a gene. From germline, CDR1 is LNHDA and CDR2 SQIVND (reference sequence). The CDR3 runs to 16 residues. DNA of the CDR3: TGTGCCAGTAGTATAGCCGGGACAGGGCCCAATCAGCCCCAGCATTTT. It encodes CASSIAGTGPNQPQHF.

The genes are TRBV28 and TRBJ2-1; 8 nucleotides agree with TRBD2. Germline V gives CDR1 MDHEN, CDR2 SYDVKM. The length of the CDR3 is 15 residues. With V trimmed by 7 bases and J by 3 bases, 8 bases remained unmatched. CDR3 DNA sequence: TGTGCCAGCACCCGGGGGGGAGGGATCTACAATGAGCAGTTCTTC. Translation: CASTRGGGIYNEQFF.

The CDR3 protein is CASSFGGNYGYTF. The CDR3 region has the DNA TGTGCCAGCAGTTTCGGAGGAAACTATGGCTACACCTTC. The chain joins TRBV28 to TRBJ1-2; D call uncertain. The CDR3 runs to 13 residues. Trimming took 3 bases from V and 2 from J, leaving 7 bases between them. Germline V CDR1 and CDR2: MDHEN, SYDVKM.

The chain has TRBV6-1 and TRBJ2-7, with D perhaps matching TRBD1 (7 bases). V was clipped by 6 bases and J by 3 bases, with 15 bases between them. Germline CDR1 MNHNS, CDR2 SASEGT. CDR3 length equals 14 residues. In DNA form, the CDR3 reads TGTGCCAGCAGCCGAACAGGGGACTTCTACGAGCAGTACTTC. As protein: CASSRTGDFYEQYF.

This chain links TRBV5-8 with TRBJ2-2, with 7 bases fitting TRBD2. The CDR3 has 15 amino acids. In germline, CDR1 is SGHTS, CDR2 YDEGEE. Trimming at V came to 4 bases and at J to 0 bases, leaving 3 bases not matched to a gene. In DNA, the CDR3 is TGTGCCAGCAGCCGGGGGGTAGCGAACACCGGGGAGCTGTTTTTT. Residues: CASSRGVANTGELFF.

The chain links TRBV5-6 to TRBJ1-2; D remains ambiguous. The CDR3 has 13 amino acids. V was pared by 4 bases and J by 4 bases, with 11 bases between. The V gene's germline CDR1 is SGHDT and CDR2 YYEEEE. This chain's CDR3 is CASSKVGVYGYTF. In nucleotides, the CDR3 is TGTGCCAGCAGCAAGGTCGGGGTCTATGGCTACACCTTC.

V usage is TRBV4-1 and J usage is TRBJ1-2; 8 nucleotides match TRBD1. Per germline, CDR1 MGHRA and CDR2 YSYEKL. The CDR3 length is 13 residues. V shed 6 bases and J 0 bases; nucleotides not matched to a gene: 0. This CDR3 is CASRGQANYGYTF. The CDR3 nucleotides read TGCGCCAGCAGGGGACAGGCTAACTATGGCTACACCTTC.

This clone was detected only once. The gene calls are TRBV5-4 and TRBJ2-1; tentatively, D is TRBD1 (6 bases). The CDR3 length is 14 residues. V was shortened by 4 bases and J by 7 bases, with 15 bases between the two germline ends. The germline CDR1 and CDR2 sequences are SGHNT and YYREEE (reference sequence). The CDR3 is CASSLDRSSNEQFF. DNA for the CDR3: TGTGCCAGCAGCCTGGACAGAAGTTCAAATGAGCAGTTCTTC.

The V and J genes are TRBV29-1 and TRBJ1-5; D is ambiguous. The CDR3 covers 13 residues. Trimming stripped 0 bases from V and 4 bases from J, with 7 bases between. Germline loops: CDR1 SQVTM, CDR2 ANQGSEA. CDR3: CSVEDRGNQPQHF. The CDR3 region has the DNA TGCAGCGTTGAAGATCGGGGAAATCAGCCCCAGCATTTT. The full variable domain, rest sourced from reference TRBV29-1 and TRBJ1-5, is SAVISQKPSRDICQRGTSLTIQCQVDSQVTMMFWYRQQPGQSLTLIATANQGSEATYESGFVIDKFPISRPNLTFSTLTVSNMSPEDSSIYLCSVEDRGNQPQHFGDGTRLSIL.